One sample yielded the 9 T cell receptor beta chains listed below, sequenced in a study of blood T cell repertoires in COVID-19. Some clones are missing from TCRdb's copy, which holds only in-frame ones; the method was immunoSEQ multiplex PCR. The data contain around 220,000 clones, roughly 87% of them singletons. Sequencing was performed on peripheral blood. Receptor source: a middle-aged man with active or convalescent COVID-19.

The genes are TRBV12-3 or TRBV12-4 and TRBJ2-5, with D maybe TRBD1 (5 bases). V was trimmed by 0 bases and J by 5 bases, leaving 7 bases between them. The CDR3 loop spans 13 amino acids. The DNA of the CDR3 is TGTGCCAGCAGTTTAGCCAGGGCGGAGACCCAGTACTTC. Protein: CASSLARAETQYF.

The table lists this clone with a count of one. The chain joins TRBV18 to TRBJ2-6; a weak D match, TRBD1 (6 bases). Trimming took off 2 bases at V and 2 bases at J, with 19 bases between the two ends. CDR3 length equals 19 residues. CDR1 is KGHSH, CDR2 LQKENI, per germline. The CDR3 DNA follows: TGTGCCAGCTCACCAATACAGGGTGGAGGTTCAGCTGGGGCCAACGTCCTGACTTTC. This sequence encodes CASSPIQGGGSAGANVLTF.

In its sample, this clone was seen once. V is TRBV6-5 and J is TRBJ2-3; 10 positions agree with TRBD2. Looked up from germline, CDR1 is MNHEY and CDR2 is SVGAGI. V was pared by 7 bases and J by 5 bases, with 6 bases of the junction left unmatched. The CDR3 sequence is 14 residues long. CDR3 sequence reads: CASKREGRGDTQYF. The CDR3 DNA follows: TGTGCCAGCAAGCGGGAGGGCCGTGGAGATACGCAGTATTTT.

The sample holds a few counts of this clone. CDR3 protein: CASASSSTGSGNTIYF. CDR3 coding DNA: TGCGCCTCGGCCTCTTCATCCACGGGGTCTGGAAACACCATATATTTT. V is TRBV5-1 and J is TRBJ1-3; D not resolved. Germline V gives CDR1 SGHRS, CDR2 YFSETQ. V dropped 10 bases and J dropped 1 base, with 21 bases sitting between them. The CDR3 spans 16 residues. Filled out from reference TRBV5-1 and TRBJ1-3, the complete variable domain reads KAGVTQTPRYLIKTRGQQVTLSCSPISGHRSVSWYQQTPGQGLQFLFEYFSETQRNKGNFPGRFSGRQFSNSRSEMNVSTLELGDSALYLCASASSSTGSGNTIYFGEGSWLTVV.

V and J are TRBV2 and TRBJ2-3, with D perhaps TRBD2 (5 bases). This CDR3 spans 14 amino acids. Trimming took 7 bases from V and 10 from J, leaving 21 bases between them. The germline V gene encodes CDR1 SNHLY and CDR2 FYNNEI. The CDR3 nucleotides are TGTGCCAGCATTGGACTTCGAGGGAGCCCATCGCAGTATTTT. It specifies CASIGLRGSPSQYF. The full variable domain, in which reference TRBV2 and TRBJ2-3 provide the parts outside the CDR3, is EPEVTQTPSHQVTQMGQEVILRCVPISNHLYFYWYRQILGQKVEFLVSFYNNEISEKSEIFDDQFSVERPDGSNFTLKIRSTKLEDSAMYFCASIGLRGSPSQYFGPGTRLTVL.

The chain is built from TRBV30 and TRBJ1-6; 8 bases fit TRBD1. The CDR3 has 11 residues. Trimming cost V 6 bases and J 10 bases; bases outside gene matches: 2. Germline-derived CDR1 and CDR2 are GTSNPN and SVGIG (reference sequence). The CDR3 is CACTGGSPLHF. Here the CDR3 DNA reads TGTGCCTGTACAGGGGGGTCACCCCTCCACTTT.

The chain employs TRBV7-3 and TRBJ1-6; D gene uncertain. The V end was cut by 2 bases, the J end by 1 base, with 6 bases between. From germline, CDR1 is SGHTA and CDR2 FQGTGA. CDR3 size: 15 residues. In DNA form, the CDR3 reads TGTGCCAGCAGCTTAGGGGAGTCCTATAATTCACCCCTCCACTTT. It yields the protein CASSLGESYNSPLHF.

The rearrangement links TRBV5-6 to TRBJ2-2; D perhaps matches TRBD2 (7 bases). This CDR3 has 14 residues. CDR1 is SGHDT and CDR2 is YYEEEE in the germline V gene. V was trimmed by 5 bases and J by 3 bases, leaving 11 bases between them. The CDR3 DNA is TGTGCCAGCAGGCGGCGGGGGCACACCGGGGAGCTGTTTTTT. This gives the protein CASRRRGHTGELFF.

The chain has TRBV28 and TRBJ2-7; a possible D gene is TRBD1 (6 bases). Germline CDR1 reads MDHEN; CDR2 reads SYDVKM. V lost 1 base, J lost 4 bases, and 14 bases lay in between. This CDR3 is built from 15 residues. CDR3 amino acids: CASSLSGTSPYEQYF. In DNA, the CDR3 is TGTGCCAGCAGTTTATCAGGGACATCCCCATACGAGCAGTACTTC. The full variable domain, with the rest looked up from reference TRBV28 and TRBJ2-7, is DVKVTQSSRYLVKRTGEKVFLECVQDMDHENMFWYRQDPGLGLRLIYFSYDVKMKEKGDIPEGYSVSREKKERFSLILESASTNQTSMYLCASSLSGTSPYEQYFGPGTRLTVT.